Shown below are 9 T cell receptor beta chains from a single sample sequenced in a study of T cells after somatic rescue of genetic block. Data came from immunoSEQ multiplex PCR; TCRdb stores just in-frame clones and leaves some out. The repertoire has over 8,000 clones, 75% to 90% of them found once; the top ten carry about 25%. The sequenced sample was peripheral blood mononuclear cells (PBMCs). Receptors were obtained from a boy aged 5-17 years.

The chain has TRBV5-4 and TRBJ2-1, with D possibly being TRBD1 (6 bases). The CDR3 is 11 amino acids. V was trimmed by 4 bases and J by 8 bases, leaving 7 bases between them. CDR1 is SGHNT and CDR2 is YYREEE in the germline V gene (reference sequence). The CDR3 DNA reads TGTGCCAGCAGCCAGGGGTATGAGCAGTTCTTC. Amino acid sequence: CASSQGYEQFF.

The chain has TRBV4-3 and TRBJ2-7; D gene ambiguous. Trimming left V 0 bases short and J 7 bases short, with 13 bases between. CDR1 and CDR2 (germline): LGHNA, YSLEER. The CDR3 is 14 residues long. The CDR3: CASSQDRNKGEQYF. CDR3 in DNA: TGCGCCAGCAGCCAAGATCGGAACAAAGGGGAGCAGTACTTC.

The rearrangement links TRBV18 to TRBJ1-4; 8 nucleotides agree with TRBD1. This CDR3 has 17 residues. Germline CDR1 is KGHSH and CDR2 is LQKENI. With 1 base clipped from V and 0 bases from J, the junction kept 4 bases outside the gene matches. CDR3 nucleotide sequence: TGTGCCAGCTCACCACGTGGACAGGGAGCAACTAATGAAAAACTGTTTTTT. Encoded protein: CASSPRGQGATNEKLFF.

The rearrangement links TRBV4-2 to TRBJ1-1; 7 positions agree with TRBD1. Germline V lookup: CDR1 LGHNA, CDR2 YNFKEQ. Trimming took 0 bases from V and 2 from J; bases not matched to a gene: 12. The CDR3 length is 18 residues. This CDR3 is CASSQDFDRADSNTEAFF. DNA for the CDR3: TGTGCCAGCAGCCAAGATTTCGACAGGGCAGACTCTAACACTGAAGCTTTCTTT.

This clone was seen more than once but under ten times. The genes are TRBV5-1 and TRBJ1-2; no clear D gene. The CDR3 totals 18 residues. V was shortened by 0 bases and J by 10 bases, with 28 bases between the two germline ends. The germline V gene has CDR1 SGHRS and CDR2 YFSETQ. CDR3 residues: CASSLVMGASDRRLYYTF. CDR3 DNA sequence: TGCGCCAGCAGCTTGGTCATGGGTGCATCTGATAGAAGGCTTTACTACACCTTC.

The chain employs TRBV11-2 and TRBJ2-3; no firm D call. The V and J ends lost 3 bases and 3 bases respectively, with 19 bases between them. This CDR3 comprises 17 residues. The germline V gene encodes CDR1 SGHAT and CDR2 FQNNGV. The CDR3 loop reads CASSLSDTRRVTDTQYF. In DNA form, the CDR3 reads TGTGCCAGCAGCTTGAGTGATACACGGCGAGTAACAGATACGCAGTATTTT.

The V call is TRBV7-3, the J call TRBJ2-1; 7 bases fit TRBD2. Germline assignment: CDR1 SGHTA and CDR2 FQGTGA. The CDR3 is made up of 15 amino acids. V lost 5 bases, J lost 6 bases, and 10 bases stayed unmatched. For the CDR3, the DNA is TGTGCCAGCAGCCCGAGGGCGGGGGACCCCAATGAGCAGTTCTTC. Amino acid sequence: CASSPRAGDPNEQFF. The variable domain in full, with the rest retrieved from reference TRBV7-3 and TRBJ2-1, is GAGVSQTPSNKVTEKGKYVELRCDPISGHTALYWYRQSLGQGPEFLIYFQGTGAADDSGLPNDRFFAVRPEGSVSTLKIQRTERGDSAVYLCASSPRAGDPNEQFFGPGTRLTVL.

The chain carries TRBV6-1 and TRBJ1-2, with D tentatively TRBD1 (6 bases). Trimming took 1 base from V and 2 from J, leaving 14 bases between them. The CDR3 is 16 amino acids. CDR1 is MNHNS, CDR2 SASEGT, per germline. In nucleotides, the CDR3 is TGTGCCAGCAGTGAAGGACGCCACGGGACAAACTATGGCTACACCTTC. Protein: CASSEGRHGTNYGYTF.

The V and J genes are TRBV4-3 and TRBJ2-2; D possibly corresponds to TRBD2 (5 bases). V lost 0 bases, J lost 6 bases, and 8 bases lay in between. Germline CDR1 LGHNA, CDR2 YSLEER. This CDR3 has 14 amino acids. The CDR3: CASSQDVAPGELFF. The CDR3, as DNA: TGCGCCAGCAGCCAAGACGTAGCGCCCGGGGAGCTGTTTTTT.